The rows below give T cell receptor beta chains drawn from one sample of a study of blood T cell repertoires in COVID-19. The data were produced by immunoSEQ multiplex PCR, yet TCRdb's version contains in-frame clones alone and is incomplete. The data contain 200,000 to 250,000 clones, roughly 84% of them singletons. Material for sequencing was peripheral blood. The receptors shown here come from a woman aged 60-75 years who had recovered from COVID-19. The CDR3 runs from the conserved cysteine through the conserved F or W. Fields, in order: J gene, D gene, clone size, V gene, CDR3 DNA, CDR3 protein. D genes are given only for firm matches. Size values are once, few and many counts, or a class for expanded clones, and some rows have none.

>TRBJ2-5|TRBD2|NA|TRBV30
TGTGCCTGGAGTGTCAAGTTAGCGGGGGCCCAAGAGACCCAGTACTTC
CAWSVKLAGAQETQYF
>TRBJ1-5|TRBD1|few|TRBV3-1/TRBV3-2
TGTGCCAGCAGCCAAAAGGGGAAATGGATCCGGGACAGGGGGGACCAGCCCCAGCATTTT
CASSQKGKWIRDRGDQPQHF
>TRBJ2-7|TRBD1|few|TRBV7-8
TGTGCCAGCAGCTTGGGACAGGGGTCGAGGGAGCAGTACTTC
CASSLGQGSREQYF
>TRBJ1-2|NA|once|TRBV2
TGTGCCAGCAGTGACTCTGGCCGATATGGCTACACCTTC
CASSDSGRYGYTF
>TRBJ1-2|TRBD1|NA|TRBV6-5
TGTGCCAGCAGATCGGGACAGACAGGAGGCTACACCTTC
CASRSGQTGGYTF
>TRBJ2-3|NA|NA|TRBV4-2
TGTGCCAGCAGCCAAGACGGGGACTCTCTCTCAGATACGCAGTATTTT
CASSQDGDSLSDTQYF
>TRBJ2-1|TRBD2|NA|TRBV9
TGTGCCAGCAGCGTAGAGGAGCGGGGGGCTTACAATGAGCAGTTCTTC
CASSVEERGAYNEQFF
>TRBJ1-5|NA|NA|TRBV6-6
TGTGCCAGCAGTCCCAGGGGCAGTAACAATCAGCCCCAGCATTTT
CASSPRGSNNQPQHF
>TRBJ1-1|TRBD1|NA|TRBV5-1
TGCGCCAGCAGCTTGGGGACAGGAGAGGCAACTGAAGCTTTCTTT
CASSLGTGEATEAFF
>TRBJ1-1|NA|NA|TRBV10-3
TGTGCCACCAGGGCGGACACCGCAATGAACACTGAAGCTTTCTTT
CATRADTAMNTEAFF
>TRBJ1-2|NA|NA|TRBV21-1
TGTGCCAGCCACCTGGGGGGAACCTATGGCTACACCTTC
CASHLGGTYGYTF
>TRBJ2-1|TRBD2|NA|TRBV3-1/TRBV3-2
TGTGCCAGCAGCCAACCTCTTAGCGGGGCGGAGCAGTTCTTC
CASSQPLSGAEQFF
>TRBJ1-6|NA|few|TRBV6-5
TGTGCCGGAGGTGGGCGCTCCTATAATTCACCCCTCCACTTT
CAGGGRSYNSPLHF
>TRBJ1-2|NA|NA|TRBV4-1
TGCGCCAGCAGCCAGGGAGGGAATGGCTACACCTTC
CASSQGGNGYTF
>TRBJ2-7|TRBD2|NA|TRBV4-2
TGTGCCAGCAGCCAAATTAGCGGGGGCCATACCTACGAGCAGTACTTC
CASSQISGGHTYEQYF
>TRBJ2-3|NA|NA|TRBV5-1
TGCGCCAGCAGCTTGGGAGGGCTGAACGCAGATACGCAGTATTTT
CASSLGGLNADTQYF
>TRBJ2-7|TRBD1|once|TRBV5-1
TGCGCCAGCAGCCCCGGGACAGGGATCAGCGAGCAGTACTTC
CASSPGTGISEQYF
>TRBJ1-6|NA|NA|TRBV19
TGTGCCAGTAGTACCCGACAGAAAAATTCACCCCTCCACTTT
CASSTRQKNSPLHF
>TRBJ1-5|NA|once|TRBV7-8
TGTGCCAGCAGCTTAGGCGGGGATCAGCCCCAGCATTTT
CASSLGGDQPQHF
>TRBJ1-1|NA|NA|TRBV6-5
TGTGCCAGCTCCGGGGAGGGGTTGAACACTGAAGCTTTCTTT
CASSGEGLNTEAFF
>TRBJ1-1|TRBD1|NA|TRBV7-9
TGTGCCAGCAGCGTATCCGGGACAGGGGGGCGCACTGAAGCTTTCTTT
CASSVSGTGGRTEAFF
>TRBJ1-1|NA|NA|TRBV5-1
TGCGCCAGCAGCTTGGACTCGGGGTGGGGCACTGAAGCTTTCTTT
CASSLDSGWGTEAFF
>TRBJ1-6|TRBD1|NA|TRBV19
TGTGCCAGTAGCCGGGACAGTTGGAGCTCCTATAATTCACCCCTCCACTTT
CASSRDSWSSYNSPLHF
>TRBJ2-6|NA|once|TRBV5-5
TGTGCCAGCAGCTTTACTAGGGCCGGCTCTGGGGCCAACGTCCTGACTTTC
CASSFTRAGSGANVLTF
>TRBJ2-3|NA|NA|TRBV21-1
TGTGCCAGCAGCAAAGTCGAGGGTATCAGCACAGATACGCAGTATTTT
CASSKVEGISTDTQYF
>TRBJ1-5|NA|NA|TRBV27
TGTGCCAGCAGTTCTACCCTCGGGGGCAATCAGCCCCAGCATTTT
CASSSTLGGNQPQHF